Below are 5 T cell receptor beta chains sequenced from a single sample in a study of T cells in Graves' hyperthyroidism and ophthalmopathy. It was RNA transcripts that yielded the amplified TCR beta CDR3 regions. Researchers ran a first-round RT-PCR on the TCR CDR3 using the HTBI primer set. TCRdb re-derived calls from the multiplex PCR reads in MiXCR, one entry per CDR3 protein. The sample yields around 520,000 distinct CDR3 sequences, 12% to 15% seen once. Sample: blood. The receptors were sampled from a woman between 35 and 50 years old with Graves' hyperthyroidism.

This clonotype was seen ten or more times. The chain has TRBV19 and TRBJ1-2; D possibly corresponds to TRBD1 (5 bases). Germline lookup yields CDR1 LNHDA and CDR2 SQIVND (reference sequence). This CDR3 is 16 amino acids long. Deletions cut 2 bases from V and 4 bases from J, with 17 bases between. The CDR3 DNA reads as TGTGCCAGTAGTATATTAGAAGCAGGGAAGGCCTATGGCTACACCTTC. As protein: CASSILEAGKAYGYTF. Full variable domain (missing parts from reference TRBV19 and TRBJ1-2): DGGITQSPKYLFRKEGQNVTLSCEQNLNHDAMYWYRQDPGQGLRLIYYSQIVNDFQKGDIAEGYSVSREKKESFPLTVTSAQKNPTAFYLCASSILEAGKAYGYTFGSGTRLTVV.

At least ten counts were recorded for this clonotype. V is TRBV2 and J is TRBJ1-1, with D tentatively TRBD1 (5 bases). The CDR3 runs 14 residues. The germline CDR1 and CDR2 sequences are SNHLY and FYNNEI. Trimming left V 1 base short and J 4 bases short, with 10 bases between. The CDR3 DNA follows: TGTGCCAGCAGTGAAGAGCGAGGGGCCACTGAAGCTTTCTTT. It specifies CASSEERGATEAFF.

This clonotype has a count of ten or more. The rearrangement uses TRBV20-1 and TRBJ2-1, with TRBD2 matching over 11 bases. V trimming: 4 bases; J trimming: 4 bases; junction bases outside the gene matches: 6. Germline-derived CDR1 and CDR2 are DFQATT and SNEGSKA (reference sequence). The CDR3 is made up of 15 amino acids. DNA of the CDR3: TGCAGTGCTACCCCCGGGACTAGCGGATACAATGAGCAGTTCTTC. Protein sequence: CSATPGTSGYNEQFF.

The chain recombines TRBV6-6 with TRBJ2-5; 7 nucleotides match TRBD2. The CDR3 length is 15 residues. Germline assignment: CDR1 MNHNY and CDR2 SVGAGI (reference sequence). The ends lost 0 bases at V and 3 bases at J; junction bases unmatched: 4. The CDR3 spells CASSYSGGSEETQYF. The CDR3 DNA reads TGTGCCAGCAGTTACTCGGGAGGGTCAGAAGAGACCCAGTACTTC.

This clonotype appeared a few times. The CDR3 spells CASSLTSGLPREQFF. CDR3 sequence (DNA): TGTGCCAGCAGCCTCACTAGCGGACTACCTAGGGAGCAGTTCTTC. The V and J genes are TRBV7-2 and TRBJ2-1, with 8 bases aligning to TRBD2. V gave up 5 bases and J gave up 10 bases; unmatched junction bases: 13. CDR1 is SGHTA and CDR2 is FQGNSA in the germline V gene. The CDR3 is made up of 15 amino acids.